The rows below give T cell receptor beta chains drawn from one sample of a study of early T cells in non-severe SARS-CoV-2 infection. One entry per CDR3 protein results from TCRdb running MiXCR on the 5' RACE reads. The table lists tens of thousands of distinct CDR3 sequences, 9.5% to 15% of them singletons. The sample taken for sequencing was whole blood. The source is an adult who was a healthcare worker with PCR-confirmed SARS-CoV-2 infection or an uninfected control (not recorded which). The CDR3 runs from the conserved cysteine through the conserved F or W. A D gene is named only where the DNA matches it firmly. For some rows the clone size is stated as once, few or many, or as a class when expanded; others skip it.

clone size: many
D gene: .
J gene: TRBJ1-2
V gene: TRBV7-6
CDR3 DNA: TGTGCCAGCAGCTTAGGTCGGCAGTTCTATGGCTACACCTTC
CDR3 protein: CASSLGRQFYGYTF

clone size: few
D gene: TRBD1
J gene: TRBJ1-1
V gene: TRBV6-5
CDR3 DNA: TGTGCCAGCAGTCCACAGGGGAGGCGAACTGAAGCTTTCTTT
CDR3 protein: CASSPQGRRTEAFF

clone size: few
D gene: TRBD1
J gene: TRBJ2-7
V gene: TRBV28
CDR3 DNA: TGTGCCAGCAGTCCTCCGGGACAGGGTTCTTACGAGCAGTACTTC
CDR3 protein: CASSPPGQGSYEQYF

clone size: .
D gene: .
J gene: TRBJ1-1
V gene: TRBV18
CDR3 DNA: TGTGCCAGCTCACAGGGCAGTTTAACTGAAGCTTTCTTT
CDR3 protein: CASSQGSLTEAFF

clone size: many
D gene: .
J gene: TRBJ1-1
V gene: TRBV11-2
CDR3 DNA: TGTGCCAGCAGCTTAGATTTGTACGGACATGAAGCTTTCTTT
CDR3 protein: CASSLDLYGHEAFF

clone size: few
D gene: TRBD1
J gene: TRBJ1-4
V gene: TRBV7-2
CDR3 DNA: TGTGCCAGCAGCTTAAAGCAGGGGGGTAGAAATGAAAAACTGTTTTTT
CDR3 protein: CASSLKQGGRNEKLFF

clone size: many
D gene: .
J gene: TRBJ2-2
V gene: TRBV18
CDR3 DNA: TGTGCCAGCTCACCATTCGGGACTACCGGGGAGCTGTTTTTT
CDR3 protein: CASSPFGTTGELFF

clone size: .
D gene: .
J gene: TRBJ2-3
V gene: TRBV27
CDR3 DNA: TGTGCCAGCAGTTTATCTAGGGGAAACACAGATACGCAGTATTTT
CDR3 protein: CASSLSRGNTDTQYF

clone size: few
D gene: .
J gene: TRBJ2-6
V gene: TRBV19
CDR3 DNA: TGTGCCAGTAGGCGGACAGTGTCCTCTGGGGCCAACGTCCTGACTTTC
CDR3 protein: CASRRTVSSGANVLTF

clone size: many
D gene: .
J gene: TRBJ2-7
V gene: TRBV3-1
CDR3 DNA: TGTGCCAGCAGCCTTTTGGGCTACGAGCAGTACTTC
CDR3 protein: CASSLLGYEQYF